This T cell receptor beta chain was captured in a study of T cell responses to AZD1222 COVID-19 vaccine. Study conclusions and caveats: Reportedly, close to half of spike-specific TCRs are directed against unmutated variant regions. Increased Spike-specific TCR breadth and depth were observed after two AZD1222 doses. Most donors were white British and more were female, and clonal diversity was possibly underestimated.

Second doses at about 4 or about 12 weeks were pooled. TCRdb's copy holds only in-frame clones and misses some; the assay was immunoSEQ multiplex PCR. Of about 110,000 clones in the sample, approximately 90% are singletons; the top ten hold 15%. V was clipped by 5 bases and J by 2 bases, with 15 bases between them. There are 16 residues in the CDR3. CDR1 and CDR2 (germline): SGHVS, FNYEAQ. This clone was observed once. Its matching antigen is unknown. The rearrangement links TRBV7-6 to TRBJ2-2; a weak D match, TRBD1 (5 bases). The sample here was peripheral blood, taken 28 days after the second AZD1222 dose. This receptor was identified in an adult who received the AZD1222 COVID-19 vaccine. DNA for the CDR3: TGTGCCAGCAGCGTACTTAGACAGATTAACACCGGGGAGCTGTTTTTT. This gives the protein CASSVLRQINTGELFF.